This TCR beta chain comes out of a study of cytomegalovirus exposure and HLA in healthy donors. This CDR3 has 14 residues. In germline, CDR1 is SEHNR, CDR2 FQNEAQ (reference sequence). V lost 7 bases and J 6 bases, leaving 15 bases between the germline ends. The PCR employed 60 Vbeta primers together with 13 Jbeta primers. Using immunoSEQ multiplex PCR, the repertoire was profiled, and TCRdb retains in-frame clones only, with some absent. The table records some 130,000 clones, roughly 80% of them present only once. The study's findings and limits: Fewer N-insertions than the roughly 670-donor mean were reportedly shown by an Asian-associated ancestry cluster in a later analysis. According to reports, the classifier identified cytomegalovirus status with high specificity and sensitivity.

A remark on this clone: What it recognizes is unknown.

Sequencing was carried out using PBMCs. The V call is TRBV7-9, the J call TRBJ2-2; the D gene is possibly TRBD2 (6 bases). The receptor was isolated from a boy aged 10-17 years in good health and CMV-seronegative. CDR3 protein: CASTGTPLAGELFF. Here the CDR3 DNA reads TGTGCCAGCACCGGGACTCCCCTAGCCGGGGAGCTGTTTTTT.